These 22 T cell receptor beta chains share one sample of origin, sequenced in a study of T cell responses to AZD1222 COVID-19 vaccine. Clones were read by immunoSEQ multiplex PCR, and TCRdb kept only the in-frame ones, dropping some. Of some 90,000 clones in the sample, 85% to 90% were seen once. The sequencing here drew on peripheral blood, taken 28 days after the second AZD1222 dose. The receptor set was obtained from an adult who received the AZD1222 COVID-19 vaccine.

The gene calls are TRBV6-5 and TRBJ1-1; D is unclear. Trimming stripped 2 bases from V and 0 bases from J, with 7 bases between. The CDR3 loop spans 14 amino acids. Germline V gene sequence: CDR1 MNHEY, CDR2 SVGAGI. The CDR3, as DNA: TGTGCCAGCAGTTACACTGCTATGAACACTGAAGCTTTCTTT. It specifies CASSYTAMNTEAFF.

This sequence joins TRBV4-1 and TRBJ1-1; 7 nucleotides agree with TRBD1. V shed 2 bases and J 0 bases; nucleotides not matched to a gene: 3. Germline values: CDR1 MGHRA, CDR2 YSYEKL. The CDR3 has 15 amino acids. CDR3 region: CASSQPDRVNTEAFF. The CDR3 nucleotides are TGCGCCAGCAGCCAACCCGACAGGGTGAACACTGAAGCTTTCTTT.

This clone was recorded only once. The chain couples TRBV19 to TRBJ1-1; 8 nucleotides align to TRBD1. The germline V gene has CDR1 LNHDA and CDR2 SQIVND (reference sequence). The CDR3 covers 14 residues. The ends lost 0 bases at V and 6 bases at J; junction bases unmatched: 3. This chain's CDR3 is CASSIDDRGSEAFF. CDR3 nucleotide sequence: TGTGCCAGTAGTATAGATGACAGGGGATCTGAAGCTTTCTTT.

The chain has TRBV29-1 and TRBJ1-1; 8 bases map to TRBD1. V gave up 4 bases and J gave up 5 bases; unmatched junction bases: 6. Germline V gives CDR1 SQVTM, CDR2 ANQGSEA. The CDR3 length is 13 residues. Written as DNA, the CDR3 is TGCAGCGTTGCCCGACAGGGGAGAACTGAAGCTTTCTTT. This encodes CSVARQGRTEAFF.

The V gene is TRBV3-1 (or the pseudogene TRBV3-2), the J gene TRBJ2-5; 10 bases agree with TRBD1. CDR3 size: 15 residues. Losses at the gene ends were 3 bases for V and 5 bases for J; bases not matched to a gene: 6. From germline, CDR1 is LGHDT and CDR2 YNNKEL (reference sequence). CDR3 DNA: TGTGCCAGCAGCCAGTCCGGGACAGGGGACGAGACCCAGTACTTC. It translates to CASSQSGTGDETQYF.

The V and J genes are TRBV6-4 and TRBJ1-2, with no clear D. CDR1 and CDR2 (germline): MRHNA, SNTAGT. The CDR3 is made up of 13 amino acids. Trimming took 0 bases from V and 5 from J, leaving 7 bases between them. CDR3 loop: CASSDSGRYGYTF. The CDR3 region has the DNA TGTGCCAGCAGTGACTCGGGGAGATATGGCTACACCTTC.

V gene TRBV30 combines with J gene TRBJ2-6; no reliable D call. The ends were cut back, 0 bases at V and 1 base at J, with 4 bases in the middle. CDR3 length: 14 amino acids. CDR1 and CDR2 from the germline V gene are GTSNPN and SVGIG (reference sequence). The CDR3 region has the DNA TGTGCCTGGAGTGTTGGGTCTGGGGCCAACGTCCTGACTTTC. This sequence encodes CAWSVGSGANVLTF.

The chain uses TRBV21-1 and TRBJ1-4. TRBV21-1 is assigned pseudogene status. The CDR3 sequence is 14 residues long. CDR3 sequence (DNA): TGTGCCAGCAGCAGGTGGCCACAGAGGGAAAAACTGTTTTTT. Encoded protein: CASSRWPQREKLFF.

This rearrangement joins TRBV5-6 to TRBJ2-3, with 8 bases lining up with TRBD2. Germline values: CDR1 SGHDT, CDR2 YYEEEE. V was pared by 3 bases and J by 0 bases, with 12 bases of the junction left unmatched. The CDR3 spans 18 residues. The CDR3 bases are TGTGCCAGCAGCTCTCCTAGAACTAGCGGAGTAAGCACAGATACGCAGTATTTT. It yields the protein CASSSPRTSGVSTDTQYF. Together with reference TRBV5-6 and TRBJ2-3, the CDR3 gives the full variable domain: DAGVTQSPTHLIKTRGQQVTLRCSPKSGHDTVSWYQQALGQGPQFIFQYYEEEERQRGNFPDRFSGHQFPNYSSELNVNALLLGDSALYLCASSSPRTSGVSTDTQYFGPGTRLTVL.

About this clone itself: This CDR3 is also generated by other DNA sequences in the sample. V is TRBV2 and J is TRBJ2-1; D is ambiguous. CDR1 and CDR2 from the germline V gene are SNHLY and FYNNEI. V lost 4 bases to trimming and J lost 4 bases, with 2 bases between them. The CDR3 totals 11 residues. The CDR3 reads CASSGYNEQFF. CDR3 nucleotides: TGTGCCAGCAGTGGATACAATGAGCAGTTCTTC.

This CDR3 is CASSQEGSLPNEKLFF. For the CDR3, the DNA is TGTGCCAGCAGCCAAGAAGGATCTCTTCCTAATGAAAAACTGTTTTTT. V usage is TRBV14 and J usage is TRBJ1-4; D call uncertain. Trimming pared 0 bases from V and 3 bases from J, leaving 11 bases between. The CDR3 runs 16 residues. The germline V gene encodes CDR1 SGHDN and CDR2 FVKESK.

The chain uses TRBV19 and TRBJ1-1, with unresolved D. From germline, CDR1 is LNHDA and CDR2 SQIVND (reference sequence). Trimming stripped 0 bases from V and 2 bases from J, with 10 bases between. This CDR3 has 15 amino acids. The CDR3 bases are TGTGCCAGTAGTATAGACCCAACTGAAAACACTGAAGCTTTCTTT. It is translated as CASSIDPTENTEAFF.

The J gene is TRBJ1-2, the V gene TRBV6-6; TRBD1 is a possible D gene (5 bases). This CDR3 contains 12 residues. Deletions cut 6 bases from V and 3 bases from J, with 8 bases between. Germline CDR1 and CDR2: MNHNY and SVGAGI (reference sequence). CDR3 DNA: TGTGCCAGCAGCCAGACAGACTATGGCTACACCTTC. This codes for CASSQTDYGYTF.

The chain joins TRBV5-1 to TRBJ2-7; D is unclear. The CDR3 is 14 amino acids. The germline V gene encodes CDR1 SGHRS and CDR2 YFSETQ. V shed 5 bases and J shed 6 bases, with 18 bases lying between them. CDR3 bases: TGCGCCAGCAGTTTCAGCCCTGGGGTGGGCGAGCAGTACTTC. As protein: CASSFSPGVGEQYF.

This clone was detected only once. This sequence joins TRBV3-1 (or the pseudogene TRBV3-2) and TRBJ1-2, with TRBD1 as a possible D gene (5 bases). The CDR3 is 12 residues long. Germline CDR1 and CDR2: LGHDT and YNNKEL (reference sequence). The V and J ends lost 2 bases and 8 bases respectively, with 9 bases between them. The CDR3 nucleotides are TGTGCCAGCAGCCAAAGGGACCGGGGCTACACCTTC. Residues: CASSQRDRGYTF.

The chain is built from TRBV3-1 (or the pseudogene TRBV3-2) and TRBJ1-4; 10 bases align to TRBD1. Looked up from germline, CDR1 is LGHDT and CDR2 is YNNKEL (reference sequence). Losses at the gene ends were 6 bases for V and 3 bases for J; bases not matched to a gene: 4. This CDR3 contains 15 residues. This chain's CDR3 is CASRRQGAPNEKLFF. CDR3 in DNA: TGTGCCAGCAGAAGACAGGGGGCGCCTAATGAAAAACTGTTTTTT.

This chain links TRBV19 with TRBJ1-2; tentative D call: TRBD1 (6 bases). The germline V gene has CDR1 LNHDA and CDR2 SQIVND (reference sequence). The germline V and J ends were trimmed by 8 bases and 8 bases, with 18 bases remaining between them. This CDR3 region has 13 residues. The CDR3 spells CASGLRGGDGYTF. In DNA, the CDR3 is TGTGCCAGTGGCCTTAGGGGGGGCGACGGCTACACCTTC.

V and J are TRBV6-2 or TRBV6-3 and TRBJ1-1; TRBD1 matches 7 bases. V was pared by 2 bases and J by 0 bases, with 3 bases of the junction left unmatched. The CDR3 consists of 15 residues. From germline, CDR1 is MNHEY and CDR2 SVGEGT. CDR3 amino acids: CASSYRTGVNTEAFF. CDR3 DNA sequence: TGTGCCAGCAGTTACCGAACAGGGGTGAACACTGAAGCTTTCTTT.

Concerning this clone itself: The sample contains more than one DNA sequence encoding this CDR3. The rearrangement joins TRBV11-2 to TRBJ2-1; unclear D gene. Deletions cut 1 base from V and 0 bases from J, with 4 bases between. From germline, CDR1 is SGHAT and CDR2 FQNNGV. The CDR3 has 14 amino acids. In DNA form, the CDR3 reads TGTGCCAGCAGCTTAGTCAGCTCCTACAATGAGCAGTTCTTC. As protein: CASSLVSSYNEQFF.

This clone has a single count. The chain joins TRBV30 to TRBJ1-5; D remains unclear. The ends were cut back, 4 bases at V and 2 bases at J, with 9 bases in the middle. This CDR3 spans 13 amino acids. Per the germline V gene, CDR1 is GTSNPN and CDR2 is SVGIG (reference sequence). The CDR3 DNA reads as TGTGCCTGGAACAAGGGCGGCAATCAGCCCCAGCATTTT. Its protein is CAWNKGGNQPQHF.

The chain recombines TRBV4-1 with TRBJ2-7, with D hard to call. With 0 bases removed from V and 0 bases from J, the gap between germline ends came to 9 bases. The CDR3 is made up of 15 amino acids. The germline gives CDR1 MGHRA, CDR2 YSYEKL. For the CDR3, the DNA is TGCGCCAGCAGCCAAGATGAGAGAAGCTCCTACGAGCAGTACTTC. Translation gives CASSQDERSSYEQYF.

The chain recombines TRBV7-9 with TRBJ1-2, with 7 bases aligning to TRBD1. The CDR3 is 13 amino acids. Germline-derived CDR1 and CDR2 are SEHNR and FQNEAQ (reference sequence). V lost 8 bases to trimming and J lost 0 bases; unmatched junction nucleotides: 3. The DNA of the CDR3 is TGTGCCAGCGGACAGGAGTCTAACTATGGCTACACCTTC. Protein sequence: CASGQESNYGYTF. Complete variable domain (other parts from reference TRBV7-9 and TRBJ1-2): DTGVSQNPRHKITKRGQNVTFRCDPISEHNRLYWYRQTLGQGPEFLTYFQNEAQLEKSRLLSDRFSAERPKGSFSTLEIQRTEQGDSAMYLCASGQESNYGYTFGSGTRLTVV.